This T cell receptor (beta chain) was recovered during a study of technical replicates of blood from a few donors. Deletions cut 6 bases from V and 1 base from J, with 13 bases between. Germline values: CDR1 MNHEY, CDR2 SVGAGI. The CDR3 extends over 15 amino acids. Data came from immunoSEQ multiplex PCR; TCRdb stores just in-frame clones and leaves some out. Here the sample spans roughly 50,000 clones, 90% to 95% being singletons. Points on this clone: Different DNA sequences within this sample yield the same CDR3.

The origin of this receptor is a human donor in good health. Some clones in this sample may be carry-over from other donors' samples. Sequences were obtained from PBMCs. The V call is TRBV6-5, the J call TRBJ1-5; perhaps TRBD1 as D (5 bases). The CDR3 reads CASSPGGVSNQPQHF. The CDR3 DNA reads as TGTGCCAGCAGCCCCGGGGGTGTCAGCAATCAGCCCCAGCATTTT.